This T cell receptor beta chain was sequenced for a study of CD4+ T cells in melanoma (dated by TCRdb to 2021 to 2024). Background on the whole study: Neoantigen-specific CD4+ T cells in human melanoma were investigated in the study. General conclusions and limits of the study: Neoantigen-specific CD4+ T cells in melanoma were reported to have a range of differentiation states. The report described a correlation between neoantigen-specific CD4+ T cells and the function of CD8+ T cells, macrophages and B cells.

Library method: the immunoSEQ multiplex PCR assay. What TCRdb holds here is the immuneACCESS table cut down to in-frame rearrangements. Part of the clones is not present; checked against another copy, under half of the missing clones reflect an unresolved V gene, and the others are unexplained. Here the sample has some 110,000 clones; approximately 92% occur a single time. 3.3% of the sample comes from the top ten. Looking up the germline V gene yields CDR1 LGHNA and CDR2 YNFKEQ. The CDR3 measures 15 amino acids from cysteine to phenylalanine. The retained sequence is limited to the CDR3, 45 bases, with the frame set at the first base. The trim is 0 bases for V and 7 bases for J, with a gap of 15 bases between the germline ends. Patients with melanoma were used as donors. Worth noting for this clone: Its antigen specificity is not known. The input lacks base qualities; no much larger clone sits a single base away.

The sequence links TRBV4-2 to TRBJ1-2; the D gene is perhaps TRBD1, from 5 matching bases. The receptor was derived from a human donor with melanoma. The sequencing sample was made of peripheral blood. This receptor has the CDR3 CASSQDLRVPSGYTF. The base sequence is TGTGCCAGCAGCCAAGATCTCAGGGTCCCTTCTGGCTACACCTTC.